This T cell receptor beta chain comes out of a study of a mutant IDH1 vaccine in newly diagnosed glioma. Produced via immunoSEQ multiplex PCR; TCRdb's table is partial and in-frame only. This table holds 60,000 to 65,000 clones, around 81% found once. A remark on this clone: The antigen remains unidentified.

The germline V gene encodes CDR1 LGHNT and CDR2 FRNRAP. The V gene end was trimmed by 2 bases and the J gene end by 7 bases; junction bases not matched to a gene: 7. The CDR3 spans 14 residues. Regarding time point: week 35, safety follow-up. Vaccine doses each comprised 300 ug of mutant IDH1 20-mer peptide, with topical imiquimod. The genes are TRBV12-5 and TRBJ2-7, with 8 bases aligning to TRBD1. The source material was PBMCs, sampled from a glioma patient whose treatment included an IDH1 peptide vaccine. This clonotype was sampled from a man aged 35-49 years with glioma. The CDR3 sequence is CASGLPGGIGEQYF. The CDR3 nucleotides read TGTGCTAGTGGTTTGCCAGGGGGCATAGGGGAGCAGTACTTC.